In its sample, the clone carrying this T cell receptor (beta chain) was seen once. The sample belongs to a study of control samples from healthy donors and cancer patients. Libraries were prepared by immunoSEQ multiplex PCR; TCRdb keeps only in-frame clonotypes and omits some of them. The top ten clones hold around 13% of a sample with about 140,000 clones, roughly 92% of them seen once. The germline V and J ends were trimmed by 0 bases and 5 bases, with 8 bases remaining between them. Germline lookup yields CDR1 SGDLS and CDR2 YYNGEE. This CDR3 is 13 amino acids long. The chain is built from TRBV9 and TRBJ2-5, with unresolved D. The sequence was obtained from a man aged 35-49 years in good health. Sequenced input: blood. Written as DNA, the CDR3 is TGTGCCAGCAGCGTAGGTGGATTGGAGACCCAGTACTTC. This encodes CASSVGGLETQYF.